The clone carrying this TCR beta chain has just one count. This sample was included in a study of blood T cell repertoires in COVID-19. Study summary: Material from acute and convalescent COVID-19 was sourced from the United States, Italy and Spain. Sample material is recorded as cDNA or gDNA derived from T cells, B-cell-depleted T cells, or PBMCs.

In the original workflow: Using reference gene primer amplification, nucleated cell counts were estimated. TCRdb keeps only in-frame clones here, not all; method: immunoSEQ multiplex PCR. V and J calls and clone size are those listed in that table; D and trimming were worked out from the DNA. The data hold more than 15,000 clones, with more than 75% observed a single time. Trimming cost V 4 bases and J 4 bases; bases outside gene matches: 12. This CDR3 has 16 amino acids. CDR1 is MNHNY, CDR2 SVGAGI, per germline (reference sequence). Sequences were obtained from peripheral blood. The source is a human donor in a cohort sampled during active COVID-19. The chain has TRBV6-6 and TRBJ2-5, with 7 nucleotides matching TRBD2. CDR3 nucleotides: TGTGCCAGCAGTTCCCCCGACCTCCCGGGGGGAGAGACCCAGTACTTC. Translated: CASSSPDLPGGETQYF.